These T cell receptor beta chains were read from a single sample in a study of blood T cell repertoires in COVID-19. Profiling relied on immunoSEQ multiplex PCR, and the TCRdb table lists in-frame clones only, not all of them. The table lists roughly 40,000 clones, roughly 89% of them singletons. The source material was peripheral blood. These receptors all come from a human donor in a cohort sampled during active COVID-19. The CDR3 runs from the conserved cysteine through the conserved F or W. Fields, in order: D gene, J gene, V gene, CDR3 protein, CDR3 DNA. The D gene is left open where the match is weak.

TRBD1 | TRBJ1-5 | TRBV28 | CASRQGWDQPQHF | TGTGCCAGCCGACAGGGATGGGATCAGCCCCAGCATTTT
TRBD1 | TRBJ2-7 | TRBV5-1 | CASSGDRGRGEQYF | TGCGCCAGCAGCGGGGACAGGGGGCGAGGTGAGCAGTACTTC
- | TRBJ2-7 | TRBV30 | CAWSRTLVVYEQYF | TGTGCCTGGAGTAGGACTCTGGTGGTGTACGAGCAGTACTTC
TRBD1 | TRBJ1-3 | TRBV30 | CAGRTGGPGNTIYF | TGTGCCGGCCGGACAGGGGGCCCTGGAAACACCATATATTTT
TRBD1 | TRBJ2-1 | TRBV10-1 | CASSTGTGNEQFF | TGCGCCAGCAGTACCGGGACAGGGAATGAGCAGTTCTTC
- | TRBJ2-7 | TRBV11-1 | CASSLRDGGLEQYF | TGTGCCAGCAGCTTAAGGGACGGCGGACTAGAGCAGTACTTC
- | TRBJ1-2 | TRBV6-5 | CASSRTDSNYGYTF | TGTGCCAGCAGCAGGACAGATTCCAACTATGGCTACACCTTC
TRBD1 | TRBJ2-5 | TRBV19 | CASRPGQGEQTQYF | TGTGCCAGTAGACCGGGACAGGGGGAGCAGACCCAGTACTTC
- | TRBJ2-3 | TRBV7-9 | CASSLQGSTDTQYF | TGTGCCAGCAGCTTACAGGGGAGCACAGATACGCAGTATTTT
- | TRBJ2-7 | TRBV6-5 | CASMTSGGYEQYF | TGTGCCAGCATGACTTCTGGAGGCTACGAGCAGTACTTC